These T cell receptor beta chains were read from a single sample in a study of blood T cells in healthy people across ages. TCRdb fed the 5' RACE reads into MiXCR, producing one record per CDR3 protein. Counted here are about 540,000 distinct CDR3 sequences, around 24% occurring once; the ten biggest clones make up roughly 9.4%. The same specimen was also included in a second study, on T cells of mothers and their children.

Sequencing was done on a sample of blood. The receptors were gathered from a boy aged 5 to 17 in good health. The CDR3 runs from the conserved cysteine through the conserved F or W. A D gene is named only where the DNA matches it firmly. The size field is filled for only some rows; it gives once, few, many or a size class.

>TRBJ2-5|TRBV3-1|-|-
TGTGCCACAGACATAGGGGGGAGGAAAGAGACCCAGTACTTC
CATDIGGRKETQYF
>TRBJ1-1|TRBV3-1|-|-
TGTGCCAGCAGCCAGACAGGACGTGAAGCTTTCTTT
CASSQTGREAFF
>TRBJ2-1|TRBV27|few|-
TGTGCCAGCAGTTTAAACCCAGGGTCCAACAATGAGCAGTTCTTC
CASSLNPGSNNEQFF
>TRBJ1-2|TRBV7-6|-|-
TGTGCCAGCAGCCCGGGCTTCTCGGCTGGCTACACCTTC
CASSPGFSAGYTF
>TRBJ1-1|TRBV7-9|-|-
TGTGCCAGCAGCGCAGGGTTTACTGCTCCTGAAGCTTTCTTT
CASSAGFTAPEAFF
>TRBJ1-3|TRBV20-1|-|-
TGCAGTGCTAGAGTACTCTCCACCGGGGGCGGTTTCACCATATATTTT
CSARVLSTGGGFTIYF
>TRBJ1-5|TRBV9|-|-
TGTGCCAGCAGCGTAGATGATAGCAATCAGCCCCAGCATTTT
CASSVDDSNQPQHF
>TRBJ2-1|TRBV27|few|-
TGTGCCAGCAGTTTATCGGGTCGGGGGAATGAGCAGTTCTTC
CASSLSGRGNEQFF
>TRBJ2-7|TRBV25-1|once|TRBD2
TGTGCCAGCAGTGGGGTAGCGGGAGAGTTCTACGAGCAGTACTTC
CASSGVAGEFYEQYF
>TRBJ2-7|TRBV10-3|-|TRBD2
TGCGCCATCAGTGATGGACTAGCGTTACACGAGCAGTACTTC
CAISDGLALHEQYF
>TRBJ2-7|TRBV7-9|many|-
TGTGCCAGCAGCTCAGGACAGAGCTCCTACGAGCAGTACTTC
CASSSGQSSYEQYF
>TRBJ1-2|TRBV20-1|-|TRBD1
TGCAGTGCTAGTGGCAACGACAGGGGAGATTATGGCTACACCTTC
CSASGNDRGDYGYTF
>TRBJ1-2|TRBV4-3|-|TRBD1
TGCGCCAGCAGCCAAGATATGAGACAGGGGGATGATGGCTACACCTTC
CASSQDMRQGDDGYTF
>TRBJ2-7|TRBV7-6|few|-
TGTGCCAGCAGCTTAGCATTGGGCGATCAAACCTACGAGCAGTACTTC
CASSLALGDQTYEQYF
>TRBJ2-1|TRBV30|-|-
TGTGCCTGGAGTGTTCGGTCAGGGGTCTACAATGAGCAGCTCTTC
CAWSVRSGVYNEQLF
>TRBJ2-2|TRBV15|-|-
TGTGCCACCAGCAGAGATCTGACCGGGGAGCTGTTTTTT
CATSRDLTGELFF
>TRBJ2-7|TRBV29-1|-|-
TGCAGCGTTGATGACGGGGCCCACGAGCAGTACTTC
CSVDDGAHEQYF
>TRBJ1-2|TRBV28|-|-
TGTGCCAGCTGCAAGGGAGGGAGGAAGGATTATGGCTACACCTTC
CASCKGGRKDYGYTF
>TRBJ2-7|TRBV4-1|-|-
TGCGCCAGCAGCCAAGATCCCTTGGGGAACTACGAGCAGTACTTC
CASSQDPLGNYEQYF
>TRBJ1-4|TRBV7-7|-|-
TGTGCTAGCAGCCCATCGGTCGGGGGCAGGGTCGCGGAAAAACTGTTTTTT
CASSPSVGGRVAEKLFF
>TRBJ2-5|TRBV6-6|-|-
TGTGCCAGCAGTCCACCGGGGACTCCTGGGCAAGAGACCCAGTACTTC
CASSPPGTPGQETQYF
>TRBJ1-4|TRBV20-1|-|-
TGCAGTGCTAGAGGAAGGGACCTAGTAACTAATGAAAAACTGTTTTTT
CSARGRDLVTNEKLFF
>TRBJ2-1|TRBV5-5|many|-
TGTGCCAGCAGCTTTGGGGGGAGGAGAGCAAATGAGCAGTTCTTC
CASSFGGRRANEQFF
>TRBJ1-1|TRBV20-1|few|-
TGCAGTGCCACACCGACAGCCCCGAACACTGAAGCTTTCTTT
CSATPTAPNTEAFF